The 26 T cell receptor beta chains presented below share a single source sample, sequenced in a study of cytomegalovirus exposure and HLA in healthy donors (dated by TCRdb to about 2017). The library was prepared using the immunoSEQ multiplex PCR assay. For the multiplex PCR, a mixture combining 60 forward primers for TCR Vbeta segments and 13 reverse primers for TCR Jbeta segments was used. In its TCRdb copy, this immuneACCESS table keeps in-frame sequences only and misses some clones. Where compared with another copy, unresolved V genes explain less than half of these, and the others have no known cause. The sample records 180,000 or so clones, 82% of which are singletons. The top ten constitute 0.098% of the sample. Material: PBMCs. All receptors derive from a boy aged 2 to 9 in good health and CMV-seronegative.

The chain uses TRBV10-3 and TRBJ2-1; D might be TRBD2 (6 bases). Trimming removed 10 bases at V and 5 bases at J, with 15 bases between. CDR1 and CDR2 from the germline V gene are ENHRY and SYGVKD. The CDR3 runs 13 residues. The CDR3: CATGLPYNNEQFF. The CDR3 DNA reads as TGTGCCACTGGACTACCGTATAACAATGAGCAGTTCTTC.

The V gene is TRBV5-6, the J gene TRBJ1-2, with 7 bases fitting TRBD1. V shed 0 bases and J 4 bases; nucleotides not matched to a gene: 12. Germline-derived CDR1 and CDR2 are SGHDT and YYEEEE. This CDR3 has 17 residues. Here the CDR3 reads CASSLAAGRQGSYGYTF. The DNA for the CDR3 is TGTGCCAGCAGCTTGGCGGCGGGGCGACAGGGTAGCTATGGCTACACCTTC. The variable domain in full, with the rest retrieved from reference TRBV5-6 and TRBJ1-2, is DAGVTQSPTHLIKTRGQQVTLRCSPKSGHDTVSWYQQALGQGPQFIFQYYEEEERQRGNFPDRFSGHQFPNYSSELNVNALLLGDSALYLCASSLAAGRQGSYGYTFGSGTRLTVV.

The rearrangement links TRBV12-5 to TRBJ2-3, with D perhaps matching TRBD2 (5 bases). Germline V CDR1 and CDR2: LGHNT, FRNRAP. This CDR3 contains 13 residues. V was clipped by 4 bases and J by 8 bases, with 13 bases between them. CDR3 sequence reads: CASGSSGAGTQYF. CDR3 in DNA: TGTGCTAGTGGTTCCTCGGGTGCGGGTACGCAGTATTTT.

The genes are TRBV7-3 and TRBJ1-2, with 7 bases fitting TRBD1. CDR3 size: 13 residues. The germline gives CDR1 SGHTA, CDR2 FQGTGA. After removal of 5 bases from V and 6 bases from J, the junction contained 6 bases not matched to a gene. The CDR3 sequence is CASSPTGRDGYTF. DNA of the CDR3: TGTGCCAGCAGCCCGACAGGGAGAGATGGCTACACCTTC.

This clone was found a few times. One junction end does not reproduce the germline sequence, and a read error may be involved. CDR3 protein: CSVETPVAF. The CDR3, as DNA: TGCAGCGTTGAAACACCCGTGGCCTTC. This sequence joins TRBV29-1 and TRBJ1-2; D not certain. The CDR3 consists of 9 residues. CDR1 and CDR2 (germline): SQVTM, ANQGSEA.

The V and J genes are TRBV2 and TRBJ2-7; D is ambiguous. V shed 6 bases and J shed 5 bases, with 14 bases lying between them. Germline-derived CDR1 and CDR2 are SNHLY and FYNNEI. This CDR3 spans 13 amino acids. The CDR3: CASSMVRENEQYF. DNA of the CDR3: TGTGCCAGCAGCATGGTAAGAGAGAACGAGCAGTACTTC.

This rearrangement joins TRBV19 to TRBJ1-2; 7 nucleotides align to TRBD1. Germline values: CDR1 LNHDA, CDR2 SQIVND (reference sequence). The CDR3 is 14 amino acids. The V segment lost 2 bases and the J segment 4 bases; nucleotides outside the gene matches: 4. CDR3 coding DNA: TGTGCCAGTAGTATAAGAGGGGACAGCTATGGCTACACCTTC. It specifies CASSIRGDSYGYTF.

The CDR3 spells CATTQWRGSNEQFF. The CDR3 nucleotides read TGTGCCACCACTCAATGGAGGGGATCCAATGAGCAGTTCTTC. The J gene is TRBJ2-1, the V gene TRBV27; weak D call: TRBD2 (6 bases). This CDR3 has 14 residues. From germline, CDR1 is MNHEY and CDR2 SMNVEV (reference sequence). Trimming cost V 10 bases and J 6 bases, with 19 bases left between them.

The J gene is TRBJ1-1, the V gene TRBV4-1; 8 bases fit TRBD1. The CDR3 has 16 amino acids. Trimming at V came to 4 bases and at J to 1 base, leaving 8 bases not matched to a gene. Germline V lookup: CDR1 MGHRA, CDR2 YSYEKL. CDR3 bases: TGCGCCAGCAGCCTTCGATGGACAGGGACGAACACTGAAGCTTTCTTT. Translation gives CASSLRWTGTNTEAFF.

V usage is TRBV25-1 and J usage is TRBJ1-1; TRBD1 matches 7 bases. Germline V gene lookup returns CDR1 MGHDK and CDR2 SYGVNS. V lost 1 base and J lost 4; bases outside the gene matches: 0. There are 13 residues in the CDR3. DNA of the CDR3: TGTGCCAGCAGTGAATCAGGGGGCACTGAAGCTTTCTTT. Translating it yields CASSESGGTEAFF.

The rearrangement links TRBV11-2 to TRBJ1-1; 7 bases line up with TRBD1. The trim removed 5 bases at V and 6 bases at J, leaving 9 bases unmatched. The germline gives CDR1 SGHAT, CDR2 FQNNGV. The CDR3 is 14 amino acids. The CDR3 is CASSQQQGFAEAFF. In nucleotides, the CDR3 is TGTGCCAGCAGCCAACAACAGGGGTTCGCTGAAGCTTTCTTT. The full variable domain, with the rest looked up from reference TRBV11-2 and TRBJ1-1, is EAGVAQSPRYKIIEKRQSVAFWCNPISGHATLYWYQQILGQGPKLLIQFQNNGVVDDSQLPKDRFSAERLKGVDSTLKIQPAKLEDSAVYLCASSQQQGFAEAFFGQGTRLTVV.

This chain uses TRBV10-3 with TRBJ2-6; D is perhaps TRBD1 (6 bases). The CDR3 spans 16 residues. V lost 4 bases to trimming and J lost 1 base, with 11 bases between them. Germline assignment: CDR1 ENHRY and CDR2 SYGVKD. The CDR3 sequence: CAISVQGRSGANVLTF. The CDR3, as DNA: TGTGCCATCAGTGTACAGGGAAGGTCTGGGGCCAACGTCCTGACTTTC.

The chain combines TRBV2 with TRBJ2-1, with D maybe TRBD2 (6 bases). The ends were cut back, 5 bases at V and 5 bases at J, with 10 bases in the middle. This CDR3 is built from 13 residues. Germline CDR1 and CDR2: SNHLY and FYNNEI. The CDR3 sequence: CASSRESNNEQFF. The DNA of the CDR3 is TGTGCCAGCAGTCGGGAGTCAAACAATGAGCAGTTCTTC.

The chain is built from TRBV18 and TRBJ2-5, with 7 bases matching TRBD2. V lost 4 bases and J lost 9; bases outside the gene matches: 8. This CDR3 has 13 amino acids. Germline CDR1 and CDR2: KGHSH and LQKENI. CDR3 sequence: CASSLVLLAAQYF. CDR3 nucleotide sequence: TGTGCCAGCTCACTTGTACTCCTAGCGGCCCAGTACTTC.

The chain has TRBV5-1 and TRBJ1-1; 11 bases line up with TRBD1. CDR3 length: 15 amino acids. V was pared by 7 bases and J by 0 bases, with 5 bases of the junction left unmatched. Germline CDR1 SGHRS, CDR2 YFSETQ. CDR3 region: CASARTGGLNTEAFF. In DNA form, the CDR3 reads TGCGCCAGCGCCCGGACAGGGGGCCTGAACACTGAAGCTTTCTTT. The complete variable domain, with remaining parts taken from reference TRBV5-1 and TRBJ1-1, reads KAGVTQTPRYLIKTRGQQVTLSCSPISGHRSVSWYQQTPGQGLQFLFEYFSETQRNKGNFPGRFSGRQFSNSRSEMNVSTLELGDSALYLCASARTGGLNTEAFFGQGTRLTVV.

The sample holds one count of this clone. The CDR3 sequence is CASSQVGGYGYTF. CDR3 bases: TGCGCCAGCAGCCAAGTGGGGGGGTACGGCTACACCTTC. The gene calls are TRBV4-3 and TRBJ1-2, with a weak D call TRBD1 (5 bases). V lost 1 base and J lost 8, with 11 bases in between. Germline CDR1 reads LGHNA; CDR2 reads YSLEER. The CDR3 covers 13 residues.

The count of this clone is one. V is TRBV7-6 and J is TRBJ1-1; 9 nucleotides match TRBD1. The germline gives CDR1 SGHVS, CDR2 FNYEAQ. The CDR3 has 15 residues. The J segment lost 11 bases and the V segment lost 2 bases, leaving 12 bases of the junction unmatched. Here the CDR3 DNA reads TGTGCCAGCAGCTTAAGTGGGACAGGGAAAATGAGGGCTTTCTTT. Translated, it gives CASSLSGTGKMRAFF.

The rearrangement joins TRBV2 to TRBJ1-4; 7 bases fit TRBD1. V was pared by 7 bases and J by 5 bases, with 7 bases of the junction left unmatched. The CDR3 length is 14 residues. Germline V gene lookup returns CDR1 SNHLY and CDR2 FYNNEI. The CDR3 is CASTRQGINEKLFF. In DNA form, the CDR3 reads TGTGCCAGCACCAGACAGGGAATAAATGAAAAACTGTTTTTT.

The rearrangement joins TRBV4-3 to TRBJ2-3; 7 bases line up with TRBD2. J was trimmed by 2 bases and V by 4 bases; bases with no gene match: 12. Germline CDR1 and CDR2: LGHNA and YSLEER. The CDR3 contains 17 residues. The CDR3 here is CASSPDARGSFTDTQYF. The DNA of the CDR3 is TGCGCCAGCAGCCCAGACGCGCGGGGGTCTTTCACAGATACGCAGTATTTT.

This chain connects TRBV30 to TRBJ1-3; possibly TRBD1 for D (6 bases). The CDR3 extends over 13 amino acids. Germline CDR1 is GTSNPN and CDR2 is SVGIG (reference sequence). Trimming removed 5 bases from V and 5 bases from J, with 13 bases in between. In DNA form, the CDR3 reads TGTGCCTGGGACAGGACAGCAAGAAACACCATATATTTT. Translation gives CAWDRTARNTIYF. Variable domain in full (rest from reference TRBV30 and TRBJ1-3): SQTIHQWPATLVQPVGSPLSLECTVEGTSNPNLYWYRQAAGRGLQLLFYSVGIGQISSEVPQNLSASRPQDRQFILSSKKLLLSDSGFYLCAWDRTARNTIYFGEGSWLTVV.

The V call is TRBV4-3, the J call TRBJ2-2, with a weak D call TRBD1 (7 bases). Germline V gene lookup returns CDR1 LGHNA and CDR2 YSLEER. V was trimmed by 4 bases and J by 7 bases, leaving 16 bases between them. CDR3 length: 15 residues. As DNA, the CDR3 is TGCGCCAGCAGCCCCGGGGGACAGACCGGCGGGGAGCTGTTTTTT. Protein sequence: CASSPGGQTGGELFF.

This chain connects TRBV6-5 to TRBJ2-4; TRBD1 matches 7 bases. CDR1 and CDR2 from the germline V gene are MNHEY and SVGAGI. The CDR3 runs to 16 residues. V dropped 0 bases and J dropped 11; count of bases not matched to a gene: 13. The CDR3 sequence: CASSYSSRGPLAVQYF. The CDR3 nucleotides read TGTGCCAGCAGTTACTCGAGTAGGGGGCCCCTGGCAGTTCAGTACTTC.

The chain employs TRBV7-2 and TRBJ2-5, with D hard to call. This CDR3 is built from 13 residues. Germline V gene sequence: CDR1 SGHTA, CDR2 FQGNSA. Deletions cut 11 bases from V and 0 bases from J, with 13 bases between. CDR3 residues: CACGANYQETQYF. CDR3 DNA sequence: TGTGCCTGCGGCGCTAATTACCAAGAGACCCAGTACTTC.

This sequence joins TRBV7-8 and TRBJ2-1; 10 bases are shared with TRBD2. Germline V lookup: CDR1 SGHVS, CDR2 FQNEAQ. Unmatched junction bases numbered 5, after V lost 1 base and J lost 5 bases. The CDR3 length is 16 residues. Here the CDR3 reads CASSLVHSGGDNEQFF. For the CDR3, the DNA is TGTGCCAGCAGCTTAGTTCACAGCGGGGGGGACAATGAGCAGTTCTTC.

This clone was found once. The CDR3 reads CATSRDAGTGNTIYF. The CDR3 DNA sequence: TGTGCCACCAGCAGAGATGCAGGGACTGGAAACACCATATATTTT. The V gene is TRBV15, the J gene TRBJ1-3, with D possibly TRBD1 on 5 matching bases. Trimming removed 0 bases at V and 2 bases at J, with 8 bases between. Looked up from germline, CDR1 is LNHNV and CDR2 is YYDKDF (reference sequence). The CDR3 is 15 residues long.

This chain joins TRBV10-3 and TRBJ2-3, with a weak D call TRBD2 (7 bases). Per germline, CDR1 ENHRY and CDR2 SYGVKD. Trimming took 0 bases from V and 4 from J, leaving 17 bases between them. CDR3 length: 17 amino acids. This CDR3 is CAISESRIGGEADTQYF. The CDR3 bases are TGTGCCATCAGTGAGTCCAGAATAGGGGGGGAAGCAGATACGCAGTATTTT.